The 27 T cell receptor beta chains listed next were all sequenced from one sample in a study of CD8+ T cells in alopecia areata. After isolation, RNA underwent reverse transcription to generate cDNA as the sequencing template. Some clones are missing from TCRdb's copy, which holds only in-frame ones; the method was immunoSEQ multiplex PCR. The data show some 170,000 clones, around 64% seen once. The specimen was CD8+ T cells sorted from blood, collected at week 0. These TCRs come from a human donor with alopecia areata.

This sequence joins TRBV7-8 and TRBJ2-7; TRBD1 agrees at 9 bases. The CDR3 is made up of 15 amino acids. Germline CDR1 reads SGHVS; CDR2 reads FQNEAQ. V gave up 3 bases and J gave up 4 bases; unmatched junction bases: 7. This chain's CDR3 is CASSLENGQGYEQYF. CDR3 nucleotides: TGTGCCAGCAGCTTGGAGAACGGACAGGGGTACGAGCAGTACTTC.

This chain joins TRBV27 and TRBJ2-7; tentative D call: TRBD1 (5 bases). The CDR3 runs to 14 residues. V lost 5 bases and J 6 bases, leaving 17 bases between the germline ends. Germline lookup yields CDR1 MNHEY and CDR2 SMNVEV (reference sequence). The CDR3, as DNA: TGTGCCAGCAGTCCCAGAGGAGCAGGGCTCGAGCAGTACTTC. Its translation is CASSPRGAGLEQYF.

This clone occurred a few times. This chain joins TRBV4-1 and TRBJ1-5, with D uncertain. V lost 1 base and J lost 5, with 9 bases in between. CDR1 MGHRA and CDR2 YSYEKL come from the germline V gene. The CDR3 sequence is 14 residues long. This CDR3 is CASSQGGGHQPQHF. Here the CDR3 DNA reads TGCGCCAGCAGCCAAGGAGGAGGACATCAGCCCCAGCATTTT.

Comments on this clone: A junction boundary mismatches the germline segment, possibly from a read error. This chain links TRBV5-1 with TRBJ2-4; TRBD2 matches at 8 bases. Germline loops: CDR1 SGHRS, CDR2 YFSETQ. CDR3 length: 12 residues. The CDR3 spells CASSSSGPIQYF. The DNA of the CDR3 is TGTGCCAGCAGCTCTAGCGGGCCCATTCAGTACTTC.

The gene calls are TRBV29-1 and TRBJ1-2; D remains ambiguous. The CDR3 has 13 amino acids. Trimming stripped 6 bases from V and 0 bases from J, with 11 bases between. CDR1 is SQVTM, CDR2 ANQGSEA, per germline. Here the CDR3 DNA reads TGCAGCGTACAGACTCCTACTAACTATGGCTACACCTTC. Protein sequence: CSVQTPTNYGYTF.

This chain connects TRBV9 to TRBJ2-7; 10 bases match TRBD1. Germline-derived CDR1 and CDR2 are SGDLS and YYNGEE. The CDR3 length is 14 residues. The junction had 4 bases not matched to a gene; V was cut back by 4 bases and J by 3 bases. CDR3 bases: TGTGCCAGCAGCCCCCGGACAGGGGGCTACGAGCAGTACTTC. This codes for CASSPRTGGYEQYF. The full variable domain, with the rest looked up from reference TRBV9 and TRBJ2-7, is DSGVTQTPKHLITATGQRVTLRCSPRSGDLSVYWYQQSLDQGLQFLIQYYNGEERAKGNILERFSAQQFPDLHSELNLSSLELGDSALYFCASSPRTGGYEQYFGPGTRLTVT.

This clone occurred a few times. The sample has other DNA sequences that encode this CDR3 too. This chain links TRBV9 with TRBJ1-1, with unresolved D. The germline gives CDR1 SGDLS, CDR2 YYNGEE. Trimming removed 3 bases from V and 1 base from J, with 7 bases in between. The CDR3 has 13 residues. This chain's CDR3 is CASSGRENTEAFF. DNA of the CDR3: TGTGCCAGCAGCGGGAGAGAGAACACTGAAGCTTTCTTT.

The V call is TRBV10-3, the J call TRBJ2-7; D is ambiguous. V lost 4 bases and J lost 0, with 7 bases in between. CDR1 and CDR2 (germline): ENHRY, SYGVKD. This CDR3 comprises 13 residues. CDR3 bases: TGTGCCATCAGTGGCGACTCCTCCTACGAGCAGTACTTC. It codes for CAISGDSSYEQYF.

The chain carries TRBV7-9 and TRBJ1-2; 7 nucleotides line up with TRBD1. CDR3 size: 13 residues. V was pared by 5 bases and J by 4 bases, with 4 bases of the junction left unmatched. Germline-derived CDR1 and CDR2 are SEHNR and FQNEAQ (reference sequence). CDR3: CASSNWTGYGYTF. CDR3 nucleotide sequence: TGTGCCAGCAGCAATTGGACAGGCTATGGCTACACCTTC.

This clone was found a few times. This chain joins TRBV29-1 and TRBJ2-1; D could derive from TRBD1 or TRBD2 (6 bases each). The V gene's germline CDR1 is SQVTM and CDR2 ANQGSEA. CDR3 length: 14 amino acids. V gave up 7 bases and J gave up 4 bases, with 17 bases separating them. The CDR3 DNA reads as TGCAGCGGGTCCGGGGGCCCTAGATACAATGAGCAGTTCTTC. The encoded protein is CSGSGGPRYNEQFF.

This sequence joins TRBV4-2 and TRBJ1-5; D possibly corresponds to TRBD1 (6 bases). V lost 4 bases to trimming and J lost 3 bases, with 16 bases between them. The CDR3 consists of 16 residues. Germline CDR1 and CDR2: LGHNA and YNFKEQ. CDR3: CASSPQRDIVNQPQHF. In DNA form, the CDR3 reads TGTGCCAGCAGCCCGCAGCGGGACATTGTCAATCAGCCCCAGCATTTT.

This rearrangement joins TRBV7-2 to TRBJ2-1, with TRBD2 identical over 12 bases. The V segment lost 6 bases and the J segment 4 bases; nucleotides outside the gene matches: 4. The CDR3 has 15 residues. Looked up from germline, CDR1 is SGHTA and CDR2 is FQGNSA. The chain's CDR3 is CASRLAGGLYNEQFF. CDR3 bases: TGTGCCAGCAGACTAGCGGGGGGCCTATACAATGAGCAGTTCTTC.

This chain uses TRBV30 with TRBJ1-1; D remains unclear. Between the trimmed V and J ends, which lost 0 bases and 5 bases, there was a span of 10 bases. The CDR3 contains 13 residues. The germline V gene encodes CDR1 GTSNPN and CDR2 SVGIG (reference sequence). The CDR3 DNA is TGTGCCTGGAGTGTAGGGTCGAGGACTGAAGCTTTCTTT. Its translation: CAWSVGSRTEAFF.

There are a few counts of this clone. The chain uses TRBV15 and TRBJ1-2, with unresolved D. Per germline, CDR1 LNHNV and CDR2 YYDKDF (reference sequence). V was shortened by 0 bases and J by 0 bases, with 8 bases between the two germline ends. CDR3 length equals 15 residues. For the CDR3, the DNA is TGTGCCACCAGCAGAGAGACGGCTCCTAACTATGGCTACACCTTC. It encodes CATSRETAPNYGYTF.

The V gene is TRBV5-6, the J gene TRBJ1-1; D is unresolved. The V gene's germline CDR1 is SGHDT and CDR2 YYEEEE. V was pared by 1 base and J by 5 bases, with 9 bases between. There are 13 residues in the CDR3. CDR3 nucleotides: TGTGCCAGCAGCTTGCAACAAAGAACTGAAGCTTTCTTT. Its translation is CASSLQQRTEAFF.

J is TRBJ1-1 and V is TRBV18, with D unresolved. Germline CDR1 is KGHSH and CDR2 is LQKENI. This CDR3 spans 10 amino acids. V lost 3 bases and J lost 8, with 4 bases in between. The CDR3 spells CASSPLEAFF. CDR3 DNA: TGTGCCAGCTCACCCCTCGAAGCTTTCTTT.

The chain joins TRBV6-1 to TRBJ2-5, with TRBD1 matching 7 bases. This CDR3 has 16 residues. Germline V CDR1 and CDR2: MNHNS, SASEGT. V gave up 2 bases and J gave up 3 bases; unmatched junction bases: 9. CDR3 protein: CASSEWRGGTEETQYF. For the CDR3, the DNA is TGTGCCAGCAGTGAATGGAGAGGGGGCACGGAAGAGACCCAGTACTTC.

The V gene is TRBV25-1, the J gene TRBJ2-7; TRBD2 might be the D (6 bases). CDR1 and CDR2 from the germline V gene are MGHDK and SYGVNS. The CDR3 extends over 14 amino acids. V shed 4 bases and J shed 4 bases, with 14 bases lying between them. CDR3 in DNA: TGTGCCAGCAGTGTCGGGGACTGGGGGTACGAGCAGTACTTC. Amino acids: CASSVGDWGYEQYF.

The chain joins TRBV6-5 to TRBJ1-5; D unclear. Germline CDR1 reads MNHEY; CDR2 reads SVGAGI. With 7 bases removed from V and 0 bases from J, the gap between germline ends came to 10 bases. The CDR3 extends over 14 amino acids. The CDR3 sequence is CASKDRYSNQPQHF. CDR3 coding DNA: TGTGCCAGCAAGGATAGGTATAGCAATCAGCCCCAGCATTTT.

The chain carries TRBV2 and TRBJ1-5; 8 bases are shared with TRBD1. The CDR3 has 15 amino acids. J gave up 6 bases and V 2 bases, and 6 bases lay outside the gene matches. Germline loops: CDR1 SNHLY, CDR2 FYNNEI. CDR3 sequence: CASSEFRGQGQPQHF. CDR3 bases: TGTGCCAGCAGTGAATTCAGGGGGCAAGGTCAGCCCCAGCATTTT.

The chain employs TRBV29-1 and TRBJ2-5; no definite D call. The CDR3 consists of 13 residues. V was cut by 1 base and J by 1 base, with 7 bases left in between. The germline V gene encodes CDR1 SQVTM and CDR2 ANQGSEA. The CDR3: CSVEGGSQETQYF. The CDR3 DNA sequence: TGCAGCGTTGAAGGTGGGTCCCAAGAGACCCAGTACTTC. The full variable domain, its missing parts supplied by reference TRBV29-1 and TRBJ2-5, is SAVISQKPSRDICQRGTSLTIQCQVDSQVTMMFWYRQQPGQSLTLIATANQGSEATYESGFVIDKFPISRPNLTFSTLTVSNMSPEDSSIYLCSVEGGSQETQYFGPGTRLLVL.

CDR3 DNA: TGTGCCAGCAGTTTGGGACACCAAGAGACCCAGTACTTC. Amino acids: CASSLGHQETQYF. The chain is built from TRBV7-9 and TRBJ2-5; D is perhaps TRBD1 or TRBD2 (5 bases each). Trimming left V 6 bases short and J 0 bases short, with 8 bases between. Looked up from germline, CDR1 is SEHNR and CDR2 is FQNEAQ (reference sequence). The CDR3 runs 13 residues.

This clone showed up just once. V is TRBV6-6 and J is TRBJ2-2; D remains unclear. The CDR3 is made up of 13 amino acids. The germline V gene encodes CDR1 MNHNY and CDR2 SVGAGI (reference sequence). V shed 11 bases and J shed 3 bases, with 13 bases lying between them. The CDR3 DNA is TGTGCCGCCAGCAAAGGTGACACCGGGGAGCTGTTTTTT. Protein product: CAASKGDTGELFF.

This clone was recorded once. The chain employs TRBV2 and TRBJ1-5, with a weak D call TRBD1 (6 bases). The CDR3 loop spans 13 amino acids. Trimming removed 4 bases from V and 5 bases from J, with 9 bases in between. Germline CDR1 SNHLY, CDR2 FYNNEI. The chain's CDR3 is CASSARGYQPQHF. The CDR3 DNA reads TGTGCCAGCAGTGCGAGGGGGTATCAGCCCCAGCATTTT.

The V call is TRBV14, the J call TRBJ2-1, with TRBD2 matching 8 bases. The CDR3 has 13 amino acids. The ends lost 2 bases at V and 9 bases at J; junction bases unmatched: 3. Germline loops: CDR1 SGHDN, CDR2 FVKESK. The CDR3 is CASSQYGTSEQFF. CDR3 bases: TGTGCCAGCAGCCAATACGGGACTAGTGAGCAGTTCTTC. The complete variable domain, with remaining parts taken from reference TRBV14 and TRBJ2-1, reads EAGVTQFPSHSVIEKGQTVTLRCDPISGHDNLYWYRRVMGKEIKFLLHFVKESKQDESGMPNNRFLAERTGGTYSTLKVQPAELEDSGVYFCASSQYGTSEQFFGPGTRLTVL.

The chain is built from TRBV27 and TRBJ1-5; no reliable D call. V was clipped by 8 bases and J by 5 bases, with 10 bases between them. CDR1 and CDR2 from the germline V gene are MNHEY and SMNVEV (reference sequence). This CDR3 region has 12 residues. This CDR3 reads CASGFFHQPQHF. The CDR3 DNA reads TGTGCCAGCGGGTTTTTCCATCAGCCCCAGCATTTT.

The chain uses TRBV30 and TRBJ1-6; 10 bases match TRBD1. The CDR3 spans 18 residues. The V gene's germline CDR1 is GTSNPN and CDR2 SVGIG (reference sequence). J was trimmed by 10 bases and V by 3 bases; bases with no gene match: 18. The CDR3 spells CAWRGRSLMGQGSSPLHF. Written as DNA, the CDR3 is TGTGCCTGGAGGGGGAGGTCCTTAATGGGACAGGGGAGCTCACCCCTCCACTTT.